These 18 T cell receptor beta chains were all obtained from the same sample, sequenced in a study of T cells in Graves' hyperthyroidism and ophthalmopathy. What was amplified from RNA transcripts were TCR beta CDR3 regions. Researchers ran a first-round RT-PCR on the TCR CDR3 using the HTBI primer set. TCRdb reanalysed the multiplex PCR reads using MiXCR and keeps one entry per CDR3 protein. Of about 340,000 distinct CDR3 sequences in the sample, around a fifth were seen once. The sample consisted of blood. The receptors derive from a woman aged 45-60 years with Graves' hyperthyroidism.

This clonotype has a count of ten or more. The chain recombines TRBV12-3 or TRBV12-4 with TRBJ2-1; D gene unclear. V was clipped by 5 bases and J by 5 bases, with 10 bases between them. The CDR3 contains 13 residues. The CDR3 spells CASSPSGHNEQFF. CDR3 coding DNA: TGTGCCAGCAGTCCCTCCGGGCACAATGAGCAGTTCTTC.

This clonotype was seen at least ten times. CDR3 residues: CASSLSTGSYEQYF. The CDR3 DNA is TGTGCCAGCAGCTTATCTACAGGATCCTACGAGCAGTACTTC. V gene TRBV11-2 combines with J gene TRBJ2-7; a weak D match, TRBD1 (5 bases). CDR1 is SGHAT, CDR2 FQNNGV, per germline. There are 14 residues in the CDR3. V was clipped by 2 bases and J by 1 base, with 9 bases between them.

The CDR3 here is CASSIRRSSYNEQFF. The DNA for the CDR3 is TGTGCCAGCAGCATACGACGGTCCTCCTACAATGAGCAGTTCTTC. V gene TRBV11-3 combines with J gene TRBJ2-1; D is ambiguous. Germline lookup yields CDR1 SGHNT and CDR2 YENEEA. This CDR3 is 15 amino acids long. V was cut by 5 bases and J by 0 bases, with 11 bases left in between.

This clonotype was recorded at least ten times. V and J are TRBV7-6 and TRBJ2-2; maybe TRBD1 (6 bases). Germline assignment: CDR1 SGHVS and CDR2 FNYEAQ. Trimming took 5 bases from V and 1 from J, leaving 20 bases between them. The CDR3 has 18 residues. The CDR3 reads CASSPGAGASLNTGELFF. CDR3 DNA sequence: TGTGCCAGCAGCCCTGGGGCAGGGGCGAGCCTGAACACCGGGGAGCTGTTTTTT.

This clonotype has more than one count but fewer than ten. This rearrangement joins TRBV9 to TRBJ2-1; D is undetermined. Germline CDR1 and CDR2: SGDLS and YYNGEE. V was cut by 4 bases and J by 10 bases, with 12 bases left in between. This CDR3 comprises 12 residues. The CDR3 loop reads CASSSLLGEQFF. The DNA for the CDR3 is TGTGCCAGCAGCTCACTATTGGGCGAGCAGTTCTTC.

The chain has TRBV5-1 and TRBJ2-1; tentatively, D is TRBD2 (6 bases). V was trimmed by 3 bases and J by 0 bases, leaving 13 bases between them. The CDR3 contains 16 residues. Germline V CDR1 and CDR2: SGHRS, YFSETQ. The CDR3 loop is CASSSGGAFSYNEQFF. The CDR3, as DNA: TGCGCCAGCAGCTCCGGAGGGGCATTCTCCTACAATGAGCAGTTCTTC.

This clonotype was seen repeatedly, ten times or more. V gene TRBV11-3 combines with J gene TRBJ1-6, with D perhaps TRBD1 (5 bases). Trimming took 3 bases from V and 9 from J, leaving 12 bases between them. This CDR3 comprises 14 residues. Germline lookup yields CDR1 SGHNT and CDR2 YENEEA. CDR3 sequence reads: CASSFQGNSSPLHF. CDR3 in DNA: TGTGCCAGCAGCTTTCAGGGTAATTCTTCACCCCTCCACTTT.

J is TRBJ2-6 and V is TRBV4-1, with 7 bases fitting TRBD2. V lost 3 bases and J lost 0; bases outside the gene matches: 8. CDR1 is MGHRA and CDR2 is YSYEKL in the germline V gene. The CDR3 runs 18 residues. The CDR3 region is CASSQGQGGVSGANVLTF. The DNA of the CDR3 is TGCGCCAGCAGCCAGGGTCAGGGAGGGGTCTCTGGGGCCAACGTCCTGACTTTC.

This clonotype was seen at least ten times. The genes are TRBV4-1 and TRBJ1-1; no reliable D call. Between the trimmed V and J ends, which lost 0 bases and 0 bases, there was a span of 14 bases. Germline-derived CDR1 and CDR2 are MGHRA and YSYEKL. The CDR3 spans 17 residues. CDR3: CASSQDSQSTMNTEAFF. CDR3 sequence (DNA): TGCGCCAGCAGCCAAGACTCACAGTCAACGATGAACACTGAAGCTTTCTTT.

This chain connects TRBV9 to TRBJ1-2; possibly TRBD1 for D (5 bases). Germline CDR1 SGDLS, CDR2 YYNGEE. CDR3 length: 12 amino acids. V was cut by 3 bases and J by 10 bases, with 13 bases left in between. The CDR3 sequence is CASSEDNGDYTF. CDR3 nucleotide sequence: TGTGCCAGCAGCGAGGACAACGGGGACTACACCTTC. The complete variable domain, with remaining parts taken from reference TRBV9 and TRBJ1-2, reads DSGVTQTPKHLITATGQRVTLRCSPRSGDLSVYWYQQSLDQGLQFLIQYYNGEERAKGNILERFSAQQFPDLHSELNLSSLELGDSALYFCASSEDNGDYTFGSGTRLTVV.

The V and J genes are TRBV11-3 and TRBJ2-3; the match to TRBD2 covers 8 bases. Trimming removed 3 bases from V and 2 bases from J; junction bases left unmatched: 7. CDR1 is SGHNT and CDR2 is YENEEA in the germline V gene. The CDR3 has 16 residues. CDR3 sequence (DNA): TGTGCCAGCAGCTTGAGCGGGGGCGGCTTCACAGATACGCAGTATTTT. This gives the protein CASSLSGGGFTDTQYF.

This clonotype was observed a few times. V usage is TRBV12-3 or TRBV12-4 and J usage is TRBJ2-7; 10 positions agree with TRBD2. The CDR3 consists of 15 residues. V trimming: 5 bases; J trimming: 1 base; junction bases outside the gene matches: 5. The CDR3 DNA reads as TGTGCCAGCAGTCCAAGCGGGAGGGTATCCTACGAGCAGTACTTC. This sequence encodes CASSPSGRVSYEQYF.

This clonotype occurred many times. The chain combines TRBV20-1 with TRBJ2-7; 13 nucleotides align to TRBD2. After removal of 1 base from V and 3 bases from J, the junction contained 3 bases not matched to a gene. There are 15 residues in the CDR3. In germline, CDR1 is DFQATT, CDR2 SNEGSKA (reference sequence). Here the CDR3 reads CSARARLAGGYEQYF. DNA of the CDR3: TGCAGTGCTAGAGCCCGACTAGCGGGGGGCTACGAGCAGTACTTC.

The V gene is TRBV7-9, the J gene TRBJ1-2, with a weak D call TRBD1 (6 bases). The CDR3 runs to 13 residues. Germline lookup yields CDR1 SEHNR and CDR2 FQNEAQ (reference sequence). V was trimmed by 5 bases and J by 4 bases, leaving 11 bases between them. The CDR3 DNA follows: TGTGCCAGCAGCCATTTGGACAGCTATGGCTACACCTTC. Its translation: CASSHLDSYGYTF.

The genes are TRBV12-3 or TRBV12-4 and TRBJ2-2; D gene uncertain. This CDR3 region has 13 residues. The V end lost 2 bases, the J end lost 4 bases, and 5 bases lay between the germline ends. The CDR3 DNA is TGTGCCAGCAGTTTACTCATCACCGGGGAGCTGTTTTTT. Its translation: CASSLLITGELFF.

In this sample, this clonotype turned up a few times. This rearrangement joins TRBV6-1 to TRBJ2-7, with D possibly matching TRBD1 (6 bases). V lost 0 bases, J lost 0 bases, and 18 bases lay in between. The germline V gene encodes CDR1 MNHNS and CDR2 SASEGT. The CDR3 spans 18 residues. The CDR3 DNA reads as TGTGCCAGCAGTGAAGCTATACAGGGCCAGAGGAGCTCCTACGAGCAGTACTTC. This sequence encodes CASSEAIQGQRSSYEQYF.

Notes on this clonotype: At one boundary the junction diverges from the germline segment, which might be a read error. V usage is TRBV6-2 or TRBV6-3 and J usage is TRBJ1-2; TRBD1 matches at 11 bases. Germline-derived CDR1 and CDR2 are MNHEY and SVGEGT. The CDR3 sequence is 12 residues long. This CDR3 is CASSTRTGGLSF. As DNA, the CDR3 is TGTGCCAGCAGTACCCGGACAGGGGGCCTCTCCTTC.

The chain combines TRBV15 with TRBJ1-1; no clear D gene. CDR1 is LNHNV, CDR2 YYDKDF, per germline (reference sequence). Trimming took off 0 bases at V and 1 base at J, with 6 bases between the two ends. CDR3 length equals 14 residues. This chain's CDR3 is CATSRESENTEAFF. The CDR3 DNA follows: TGTGCCACCAGCAGAGAGAGTGAGAACACTGAAGCTTTCTTT.